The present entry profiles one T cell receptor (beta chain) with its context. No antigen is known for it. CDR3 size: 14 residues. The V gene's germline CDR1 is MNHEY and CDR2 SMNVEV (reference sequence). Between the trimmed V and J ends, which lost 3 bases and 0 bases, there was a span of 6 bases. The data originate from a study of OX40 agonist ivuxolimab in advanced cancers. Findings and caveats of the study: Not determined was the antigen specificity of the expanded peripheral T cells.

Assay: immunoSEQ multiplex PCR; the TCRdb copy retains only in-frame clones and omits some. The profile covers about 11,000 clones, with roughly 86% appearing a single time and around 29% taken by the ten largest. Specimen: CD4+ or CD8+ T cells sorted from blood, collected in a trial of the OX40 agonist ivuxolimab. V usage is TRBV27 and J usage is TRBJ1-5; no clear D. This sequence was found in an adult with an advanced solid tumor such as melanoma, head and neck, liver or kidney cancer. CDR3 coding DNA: TGTGCCAGCAGTTTTGGGGTTAGCAATCAGCCCCAGCATTTT. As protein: CASSFGVSNQPQHF.